A selection of T cell receptor beta chains follows, all from one sample in a study of cytomegalovirus exposure and HLA in healthy donors. TCRdb's table, derived via immunoSEQ multiplex PCR, lists solely in-frame clones and lacks some. The sample carries roughly 200,000 clones, approximately 88% recorded once. Sequencing was carried out using PBMCs. These receptors were taken from a boy between 2 and 10 years old in good health and CMV-seronegative. CDR3s include the opening cysteine and the closing phenylalanine or tryptophan. A D gene is named only where the DNA matches it firmly. Where a row states a size, it is once, few, many or the class of an expanded clone; other rows omit it.

D gene: TRBD1; V gene: TRBV5-8; J gene: TRBJ2-7; clone size: NA; CDR3 protein: CASSLDRGYEQYF; CDR3 DNA: TGTGCCAGCAGCTTAGACAGGGGATACGAGCAGTACTTC
D gene: NA; V gene: TRBV7-3; J gene: TRBJ1-2; clone size: NA; CDR3 protein: CASSLGGASGYTF; CDR3 DNA: TGTGCCAGCAGCTTAGGGGGGGCAAGTGGCTACACCTTC
D gene: TRBD2; V gene: TRBV6-6; J gene: TRBJ2-5; clone size: NA; CDR3 protein: CASSYSSGGSQETQYF; CDR3 DNA: TGTGCCAGCAGTTACTCAAGCGGGGGGTCACAAGAGACCCAGTACTTC
D gene: TRBD1; V gene: TRBV2; J gene: TRBJ2-3; clone size: NA; CDR3 protein: CASDRRDRGFGTDTQYF; CDR3 DNA: TGTGCCAGCGATAGAAGGGACAGGGGGTTTGGCACAGATACGCAGTATTTT
D gene: NA; V gene: TRBV6-5; J gene: TRBJ1-1; clone size: few; CDR3 protein: CASSYRGGANTEAFF; CDR3 DNA: TGTGCCAGCAGTTACCGAGGGGGAGCGAACACTGAAGCTTTCTTT
D gene: TRBD2; V gene: TRBV5-1; J gene: TRBJ2-2; clone size: NA; CDR3 protein: CASSLAGGTGELFF; CDR3 DNA: TGCGCCAGCAGCCTAGCGGGCGGGACCGGGGAGCTGTTTTTT
D gene: TRBD2; V gene: TRBV25-1; J gene: TRBJ2-7; clone size: once; CDR3 protein: CASSDIAGGKYEQYF; CDR3 DNA: TGTGCCAGCAGTGATATCGCGGGAGGTAAATACGAGCAGTACTTC
D gene: NA; V gene: TRBV5-6; J gene: TRBJ2-6; clone size: few; CDR3 protein: CASSLGGTTGANVLTF; CDR3 DNA: TGTGCCAGCAGCTTGGGGGGGACAACTGGGGCCAACGTCCTGACTTTC
D gene: TRBD2; V gene: TRBV6-6; J gene: TRBJ2-5; clone size: NA; CDR3 protein: CASSYSGGNQETQYF; CDR3 DNA: TGTGCCAGCAGTTACTCGGGGGGGAACCAAGAGACCCAGTACTTC
D gene: NA; V gene: TRBV5-4; J gene: TRBJ1-2; clone size: NA; CDR3 protein: CASSLVRGRDGYTF; CDR3 DNA: TGTGCCAGCAGCTTGGTAAGGGGGAGGGATGGCTACACCTTC
D gene: NA; V gene: TRBV19; J gene: TRBJ1-5; clone size: NA; CDR3 protein: CASSTSWLEGLGNQPQHF; CDR3 DNA: TGTGCCAGTAGTACCTCGTGGCTTGAAGGCCTCGGGAATCAGCCCCAGCATTTT
D gene: TRBD1; V gene: TRBV7-6; J gene: TRBJ1-4; clone size: NA; CDR3 protein: CASSFGTGNEKLFF; CDR3 DNA: TGTGCCAGCAGCTTCGGGACAGGGAATGAAAAACTGTTTTTT
D gene: NA; V gene: TRBV27; J gene: TRBJ1-6; clone size: once; CDR3 protein: CASSSGWTNSPLHF; CDR3 DNA: TGTGCCAGCAGTTCGGGATGGACCAATTCACCCCTCCACTTT
D gene: TRBD1; V gene: TRBV14; J gene: TRBJ1-3; clone size: NA; CDR3 protein: CASSQRAQGTPGNTIYF; CDR3 DNA: TGTGCCAGCAGCCAAAGGGCACAGGGGACTCCGGGAAACACCATATATTTT
D gene: NA; V gene: TRBV1; J gene: TRBJ2-5; clone size: NA; CDR3 protein: CTSSPKAVGAGGNQETQYF; CDR3 DNA: TGCACCAGCAGCCCCAAGGCGGTTGGGGCGGGGGGGAACCAAGAGACCCAGTACTTC
D gene: NA; V gene: TRBV30; J gene: TRBJ1-1; clone size: NA; CDR3 protein: CAWSPRSEAFF; CDR3 DNA: TGTGCCTGGAGTCCCCGGTCGGAAGCTTTCTTT
D gene: NA; V gene: TRBV2; J gene: TRBJ1-1; clone size: few; CDR3 protein: CASSGQENTEAFF; CDR3 DNA: TGTGCCAGCAGTGGACAGGAGAACACTGAAGCTTTCTTT
D gene: NA; V gene: TRBV28; J gene: TRBJ2-4; clone size: NA; CDR3 protein: CASSPSSLGGSGQGKNIQYF; CDR3 DNA: TGTGCCAGCAGTCCCTCATCATTAGGGGGATCCGGTCAGGGCAAAAACATTCAGTACTTC
D gene: TRBD1; V gene: TRBV29-1; J gene: TRBJ1-5; clone size: NA; CDR3 protein: CSERQGYSNQPQHF; CDR3 DNA: TGCAGCGAACGACAGGGGTATAGCAATCAGCCCCAGCATTTT
D gene: TRBD2; V gene: TRBV5-4; J gene: TRBJ2-1; clone size: NA; CDR3 protein: CASSPLAGPYNEQFF; CDR3 DNA: TGTGCCAGCAGCCCTCTAGCGGGCCCCTACAATGAGCAGTTCTTC
D gene: TRBD2; V gene: TRBV19; J gene: TRBJ2-7; clone size: NA; CDR3 protein: CASSLSGDYYEQYF; CDR3 DNA: TGTGCCAGTAGTCTAAGCGGGGATTACTACGAGCAGTACTTC
D gene: TRBD1; V gene: TRBV19; J gene: TRBJ2-5; clone size: NA; CDR3 protein: CASSILGTGFETQYF; CDR3 DNA: TGTGCCAGTAGTATATTGGGGACAGGGTTTGAGACCCAGTACTTC
D gene: NA; V gene: TRBV13; J gene: TRBJ1-2; clone size: NA; CDR3 protein: CASSPTGSYGYTF; CDR3 DNA: TGTGCCAGCAGCCCTACAGGCTCCTATGGCTACACCTTC
D gene: TRBD1; V gene: TRBV28; J gene: TRBJ1-6; clone size: NA; CDR3 protein: CASSSTGGIHNSPLHF; CDR3 DNA: TGTGCCAGCAGCTCGACAGGGGGCATTCATAATTCACCCCTCCACTTT
D gene: NA; V gene: TRBV5-4; J gene: TRBJ1-1; clone size: NA; CDR3 protein: CASSLPGAEAFF; CDR3 DNA: TGTGCCAGCAGCTTGCCGGGGGCTGAAGCTTTCTTT
D gene: NA; V gene: TRBV4-1; J gene: TRBJ2-5; clone size: NA; CDR3 protein: CASSQDEETQYF; CDR3 DNA: TGCGCCAGCAGCCAAGACGAAGAGACCCAGTACTTC
D gene: NA; V gene: TRBV28; J gene: TRBJ2-2; clone size: NA; CDR3 protein: CASRGLHGELFF; CDR3 DNA: TGTGCCAGCAGGGGACTTCACGGGGAGCTGTTTTTT
D gene: NA; V gene: TRBV7-9; J gene: TRBJ2-5; clone size: NA; CDR3 protein: CASSLWGEETQYF; CDR3 DNA: TGTGCCAGCAGCTTGTGGGGGGAAGAGACCCAGTACTTC
D gene: NA; V gene: TRBV9; J gene: TRBJ1-3; clone size: NA; CDR3 protein: CASSVGRGSSGNTIYF; CDR3 DNA: TGTGCCAGCAGCGTAGGCAGGGGTTCCTCTGGAAACACCATATATTTT
D gene: TRBD1; V gene: TRBV4-1; J gene: TRBJ2-5; clone size: NA; CDR3 protein: CASSHPSRGFKETQYF; CDR3 DNA: TGCGCCAGCAGCCATCCCAGCAGGGGGTTTAAAGAGACCCAGTACTTC
D gene: TRBD2; V gene: TRBV5-1; J gene: TRBJ2-5; clone size: NA; CDR3 protein: CASSLGDGGETQYF; CDR3 DNA: TGCGCCAGCAGCTTGGGTGACGGGGGGGAGACCCAGTACTTC
D gene: NA; V gene: TRBV21-1; J gene: TRBJ2-1; clone size: NA; CDR3 protein: CASSGSSGQGSSYNEQFF; CDR3 DNA: TGTGCCAGCAGCGGATCGTCGGGACAGGGTAGCTCCTACAATGAGCAGTTCTTC
D gene: NA; V gene: TRBV7-9; J gene: TRBJ2-1; clone size: NA; CDR3 protein: CASSPNSYAYNEQFF; CDR3 DNA: TGTGCCAGCAGCCCAAACAGCTATGCCTACAATGAGCAGTTCTTC